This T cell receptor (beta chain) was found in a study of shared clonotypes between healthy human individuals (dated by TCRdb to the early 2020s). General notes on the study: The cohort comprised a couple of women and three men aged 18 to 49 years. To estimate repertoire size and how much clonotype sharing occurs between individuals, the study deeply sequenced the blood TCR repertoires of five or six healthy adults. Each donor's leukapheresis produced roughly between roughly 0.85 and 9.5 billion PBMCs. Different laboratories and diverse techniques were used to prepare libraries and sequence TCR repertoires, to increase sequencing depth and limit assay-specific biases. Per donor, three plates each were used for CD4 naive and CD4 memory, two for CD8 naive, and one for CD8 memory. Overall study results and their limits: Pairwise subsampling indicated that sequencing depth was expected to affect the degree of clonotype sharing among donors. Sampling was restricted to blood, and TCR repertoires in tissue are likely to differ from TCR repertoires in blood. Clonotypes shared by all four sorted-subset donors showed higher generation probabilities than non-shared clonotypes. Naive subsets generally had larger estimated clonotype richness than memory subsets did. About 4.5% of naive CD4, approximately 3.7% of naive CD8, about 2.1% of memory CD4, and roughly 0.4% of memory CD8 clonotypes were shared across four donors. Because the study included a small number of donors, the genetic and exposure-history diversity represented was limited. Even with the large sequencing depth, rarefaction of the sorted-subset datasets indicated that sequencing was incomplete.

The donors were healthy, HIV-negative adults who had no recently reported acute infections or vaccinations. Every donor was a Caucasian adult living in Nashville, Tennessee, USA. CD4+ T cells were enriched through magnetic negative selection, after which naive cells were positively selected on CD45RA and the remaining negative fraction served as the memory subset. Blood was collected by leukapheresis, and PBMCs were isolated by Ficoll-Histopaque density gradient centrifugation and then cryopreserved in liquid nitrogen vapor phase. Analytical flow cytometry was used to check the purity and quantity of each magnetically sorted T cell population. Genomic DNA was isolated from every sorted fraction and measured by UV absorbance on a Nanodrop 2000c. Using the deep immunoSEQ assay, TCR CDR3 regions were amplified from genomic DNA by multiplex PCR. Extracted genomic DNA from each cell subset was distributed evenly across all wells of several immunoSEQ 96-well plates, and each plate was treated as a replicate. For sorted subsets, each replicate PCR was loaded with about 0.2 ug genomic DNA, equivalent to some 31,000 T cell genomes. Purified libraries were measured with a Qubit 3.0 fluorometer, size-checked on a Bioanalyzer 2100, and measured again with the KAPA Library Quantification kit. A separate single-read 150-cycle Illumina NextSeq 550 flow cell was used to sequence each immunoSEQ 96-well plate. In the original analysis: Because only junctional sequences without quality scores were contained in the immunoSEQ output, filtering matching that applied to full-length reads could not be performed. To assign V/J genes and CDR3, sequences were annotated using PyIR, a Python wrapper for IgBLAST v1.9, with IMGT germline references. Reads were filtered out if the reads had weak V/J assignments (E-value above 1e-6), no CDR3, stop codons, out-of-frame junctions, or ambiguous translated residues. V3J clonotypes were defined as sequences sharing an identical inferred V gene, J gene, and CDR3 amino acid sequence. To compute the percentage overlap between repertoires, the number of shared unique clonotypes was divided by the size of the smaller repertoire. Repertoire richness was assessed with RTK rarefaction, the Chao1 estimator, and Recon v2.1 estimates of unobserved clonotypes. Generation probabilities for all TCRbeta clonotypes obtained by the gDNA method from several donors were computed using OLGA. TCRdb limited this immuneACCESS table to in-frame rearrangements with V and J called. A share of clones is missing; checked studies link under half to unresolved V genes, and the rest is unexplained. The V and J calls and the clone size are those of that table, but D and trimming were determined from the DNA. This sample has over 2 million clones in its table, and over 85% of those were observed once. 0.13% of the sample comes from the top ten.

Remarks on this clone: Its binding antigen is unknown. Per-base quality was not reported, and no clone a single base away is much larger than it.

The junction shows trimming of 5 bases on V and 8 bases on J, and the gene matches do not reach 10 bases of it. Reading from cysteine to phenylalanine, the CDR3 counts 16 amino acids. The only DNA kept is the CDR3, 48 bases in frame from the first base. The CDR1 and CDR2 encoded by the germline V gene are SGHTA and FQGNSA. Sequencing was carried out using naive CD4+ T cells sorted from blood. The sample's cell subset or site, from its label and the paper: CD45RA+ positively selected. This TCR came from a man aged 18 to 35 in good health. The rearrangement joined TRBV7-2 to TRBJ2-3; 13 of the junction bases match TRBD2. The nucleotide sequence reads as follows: TGTGCCAGCAGCGCCGAACTAGCGGGAGGGCCGGGTACGCAGTATTTT. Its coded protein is CASSAELAGGPGTQYF. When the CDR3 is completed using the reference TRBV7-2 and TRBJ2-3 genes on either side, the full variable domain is GAGVSQSPSNKVTEKGKDVELRCDPISGHTALYWYRQSLGQGLEFLIYFQGNSAPDKSGLPSDRFSAERTGGSVSTLTIQRTQQEDSAVYLCASSAELAGGPGTQYFGPGTRLTVL.